One sample yielded the 10 T cell receptor beta chains listed below, sequenced in a study of CD8 T cells in ankylosing spondylitis. Study-wide results and limits: Typical of ankylosing spondylitis blood, it appeared, was a TCR beta motif of eight highly homologous variants.

No antigen has been assigned to these receptors. Using its own MiXCR run on the 5' RACE reads, TCRdb lists one record per CDR3 protein. The data contain around 140,000 distinct CDR3 sequences, approximately 17% of them seen just once; the ten biggest clones take up 25% to 40%. Sequenced input: blood, either unsorted or a sorted T cell fraction (not recorded which). These receptors were collected from a male donor with ankylosing spondylitis.

This clonotype came up many times. CDR3 in DNA: TGCAGCGTTGACAATGAGCAGTTCTTC. This codes for CSVDNEQFF. The chain joins TRBV29-1 to TRBJ2-1; unclear D gene. Trimming shortened V by 3 bases and J by 6 bases, and 0 bases separated the two germline ends. The germline V gene encodes CDR1 SQVTM and CDR2 ANQGSEA. The CDR3 loop spans 9 amino acids.

This clonotype turned up a few times. The chain uses TRBV6-5 and TRBJ1-2; no clear D gene. This CDR3 has 11 residues. Trimming left V 5 bases short and J 8 bases short, with 9 bases between. Germline-derived CDR1 and CDR2 are MNHEY and SVGAGI. The CDR3 DNA reads as TGTGCCAGCAGTGAAGGAGGCGGCTACACCTTC. It yields the protein CASSEGGGYTF.

In this sample, this clonotype turned up a few times. This chain links TRBV29-1 with TRBJ2-1, with TRBD1 as a possible D gene (6 bases). The V gene lost 8 bases and the J gene lost 3 bases, with 17 bases spanning the gap. This CDR3 is built from 14 residues. The germline V gene encodes CDR1 SQVTM and CDR2 ANQGSEA. CDR3 protein: CSLLSGTRYNEQFF. In DNA form, the CDR3 reads TGCAGCCTCCTCTCCGGGACACGCTACAATGAGCAGTTCTTC.

The rearrangement joins TRBV5-1 to TRBJ1-1; the D gene is possibly TRBD1 (5 bases). This CDR3 has 16 amino acids. Trimming took 0 bases from V and 2 from J, leaving 14 bases between them. The germline V gene has CDR1 SGHRS and CDR2 YFSETQ. The CDR3 loop reads CASSLVGGRLNTEAFF. The DNA for the CDR3 is TGCGCCAGCAGCTTGGTCGGGGGACGACTAAACACTGAAGCTTTCTTT.

This chain links TRBV20-1 with TRBJ2-5, with D uncertain. The CDR3 has 13 residues. Germline V gene lookup returns CDR1 DFQATT and CDR2 SNEGSKA (reference sequence). With 5 bases removed from V and 4 bases from J, the gap between germline ends came to 14 bases. The CDR3 DNA reads as TGCAGTGCTCCCGGACCTACTCGAGAGACCCAGTACTTC. This codes for CSAPGPTRETQYF.

This clonotype was seen a handful of times. The V gene is TRBV9, the J gene TRBJ1-2; no definite D call. CDR3 length: 14 amino acids. Trimming cost V 3 bases and J 3 bases, with 12 bases left between them. Per germline, CDR1 SGDLS and CDR2 YYNGEE. The CDR3 DNA sequence: TGTGCCAGCAGCGGGTCCAGAATCTACTATGGCTACACCTTC. Its protein is CASSGSRIYYGYTF.

The chain recombines TRBV21-1 with TRBJ2-3; TRBD2 was called by the table and not checked on the DNA. TRBV21-1 is shown as a pseudogene. There are 16 residues in the CDR3. The CDR3 reads CASSPYRDFRGDTQYF. CDR3 DNA sequence: TGTGCCAGCAGCCCTTACCGGGACTTTCGAGGAGATACGCAGTATTTT.

This chain joins TRBV4-1 and TRBJ2-7, with D maybe TRBD2 (6 bases). Germline CDR1 reads MGHRA; CDR2 reads YSYEKL. The CDR3 length is 16 residues. With 0 bases removed from V and 2 bases from J, the gap between germline ends came to 14 bases. This chain's CDR3 is CASSQDRYGSAYEQYF. The CDR3 DNA sequence: TGCGCCAGCAGCCAAGATCGTTACGGGAGCGCCTACGAGCAGTACTTC.

The chain recombines TRBV5-6 with TRBJ2-7; weak D call: TRBD1 (6 bases). The germline V and J ends were trimmed by 4 bases and 2 bases, with 13 bases remaining between them. The CDR3 sequence is 14 residues long. Germline assignment: CDR1 SGHDT and CDR2 YYEEEE. The CDR3 loop is CASSPGQSPYEQYF. The CDR3 bases are TGTGCCAGCAGCCCCGGACAGTCCCCCTACGAGCAGTACTTC. Full variable domain (outside the CDR3, taken from reference TRBV5-6 and TRBJ2-7): DAGVTQSPTHLIKTRGQQVTLRCSPKSGHDTVSWYQQALGQGPQFIFQYYEEEERQRGNFPDRFSGHQFPNYSSELNVNALLLGDSALYLCASSPGQSPYEQYFGPGTRLTVT.

There are many counts of this clonotype. The V and J genes are TRBV20-1 and TRBJ2-5; D is uncertain. The germline gives CDR1 DFQATT, CDR2 SNEGSKA (reference sequence). The length of the CDR3 is 13 residues. In DNA, the CDR3 is TGCAGCCTGGCGTGGTCGCACCAAGAGACCCAGTACTTC. Its translation is CSLAWSHQETQYF.